This TCR beta chain was identified in a study of T-cell reconstitution after alpha-beta-depleted transplantation in children. The authors prepared the TCRbeta library with unique molecular identifiers. TCRdb re-called the PCR reads through MiXCR, storing one row per CDR3 protein. The sample contains around 600,000 distinct CDR3 sequences, around 23% of which appear only once. CDR3 length: 14 amino acids. Germline V lookup: CDR1 ENHRY, CDR2 SYGVKD. After removal of 8 bases from V and 2 bases from J, the junction contained 3 bases not matched to a gene. This clonotype was obtained from a boy in the first two years of life who had a stem cell transplant for acute myeloid leukemia, so the T cells may come from the graft donor. Here the sequenced sample was PBMCs, mostly from graft donor cells, taken 360 days after TCRalphabeta/CD19-depleted stem cell transplant. The chain couples TRBV10-3 to TRBJ2-3; 11 positions match TRBD2. The CDR3 sequence: CAISSGGNTDTQYF. The DNA for the CDR3 is TGTGCCATCTCTAGCGGGGGGAACACAGATACGCAGTATTTT.